The TCR beta chain described here comes from a study of T-cell memory formation after mild COVID-19. The CDR3 has 17 residues. Losses at the gene ends were 6 bases for V and 0 bases for J; bases not matched to a gene: 12. 5'RACE primed at constant segments yielded TCR alpha and TCR beta cDNA libraries bearing sample barcodes and UMIs. TCRdb recomputed calls from the 5' RACE reads with MiXCR, one row per CDR3 protein. This sample has some 100,000 distinct CDR3 sequences, with around 10% found just once. This clonotype was observed a handful of times. The TCR originated in a man younger than 35 who had mild COVID-19 (a few samples of this study predate the infection). Cell type and time point are not known. The sample taken for sequencing was PBMCs or a T cell subset sorted from them (not recorded which). This chain connects TRBV12-3 or TRBV12-4 to TRBJ2-3, with TRBD1 matching over 7 bases. In DNA form, the CDR3 reads TGTGCCAGCAGGATACGGGACAGCGATACTAGCACAGATACGCAGTATTTT. Its translation is CASRIRDSDTSTDTQYF.